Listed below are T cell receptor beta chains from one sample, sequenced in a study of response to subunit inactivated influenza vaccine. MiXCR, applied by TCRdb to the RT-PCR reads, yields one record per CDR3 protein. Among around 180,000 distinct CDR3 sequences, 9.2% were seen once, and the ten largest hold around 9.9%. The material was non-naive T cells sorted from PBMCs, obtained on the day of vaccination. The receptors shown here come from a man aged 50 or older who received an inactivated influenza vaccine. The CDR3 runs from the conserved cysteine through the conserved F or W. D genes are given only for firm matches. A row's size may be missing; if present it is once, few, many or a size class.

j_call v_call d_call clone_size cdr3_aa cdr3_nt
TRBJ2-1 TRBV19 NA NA CAPQVDFCGNEQFF TGTGCCCCCCAAGTGGACTTCTGTGGGAATGAGCAGTTCTTC
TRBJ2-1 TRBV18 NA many CASSPEGSPYNEQFF TGTGCCAGCTCACCAGAGGGGAGCCCCTACAATGAGCAGTTCTTC
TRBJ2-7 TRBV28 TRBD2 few CASRSTSGSPYEQYF TGTGCCAGCAGGTCAACTAGCGGGAGCCCCTACGAGCAGTACTTC
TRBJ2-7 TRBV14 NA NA CASSQDPVGEQYF TGTGCCAGCAGCCAAGATCCAGTGGGCGAGCAGTACTTC
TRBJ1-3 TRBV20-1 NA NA CSARPRTSQTVRWSGNTIYF TGCAGTGCTAGACCAAGAACGTCACAGACAGTGCGCTGGTCTGGAAACACCATATATTTT
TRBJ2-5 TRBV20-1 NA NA CSADPHLMAEETQYF TGCAGTGCCGACCCCCACCTAATGGCTGAAGAGACCCAGTACTTC
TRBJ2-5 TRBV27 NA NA CASSRWDKETQYF TGTGCCAGCAGTCGGTGGGACAAAGAGACCCAGTACTTC
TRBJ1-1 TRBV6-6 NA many CASRQGRTEAFF TGTGCCAGCAGACAGGGACGGACTGAAGCTTTCTTT
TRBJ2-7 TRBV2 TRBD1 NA CASKPGQSSYEQYF TGTGCCAGCAAACCGGGACAGAGCTCCTACGAGCAGTACTTC
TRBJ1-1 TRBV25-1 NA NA CASSEGQNLEAFF TGTGCCAGCAGTGAGGGGCAAAACCTTGAAGCTTTCTTT
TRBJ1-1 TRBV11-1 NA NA CASSFSERGGLMYTEAFF TGTGCCAGCAGCTTCTCTGAGCGCGGGGGGCTGATGTATACTGAAGCTTTCTTT
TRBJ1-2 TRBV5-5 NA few CASSLGRVGYTF TGTGCCAGCAGCTTGGGTCGGGTTGGCTACACCTTC
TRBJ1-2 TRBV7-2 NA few CASSPRTDANYGYTF TGTGCCAGCAGCCCAAGGACAGACGCTAACTATGGCTACACCTTC
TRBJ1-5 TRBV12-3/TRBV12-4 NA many CASSRGRYQPQHF TGTGCCAGCAGCCGGGGCAGATATCAGCCCCAGCATTTT
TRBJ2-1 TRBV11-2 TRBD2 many CASSLVAGGHYNEQFF TGTGCCAGCAGCTTAGTAGCGGGAGGGCACTACAATGAGCAGTTCTTC
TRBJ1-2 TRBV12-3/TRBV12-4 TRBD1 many CASSLGPRKDRDDGYTF TGTGCCAGCAGTTTAGGACCTCGAAAAGACAGGGATGATGGCTACACCTTC